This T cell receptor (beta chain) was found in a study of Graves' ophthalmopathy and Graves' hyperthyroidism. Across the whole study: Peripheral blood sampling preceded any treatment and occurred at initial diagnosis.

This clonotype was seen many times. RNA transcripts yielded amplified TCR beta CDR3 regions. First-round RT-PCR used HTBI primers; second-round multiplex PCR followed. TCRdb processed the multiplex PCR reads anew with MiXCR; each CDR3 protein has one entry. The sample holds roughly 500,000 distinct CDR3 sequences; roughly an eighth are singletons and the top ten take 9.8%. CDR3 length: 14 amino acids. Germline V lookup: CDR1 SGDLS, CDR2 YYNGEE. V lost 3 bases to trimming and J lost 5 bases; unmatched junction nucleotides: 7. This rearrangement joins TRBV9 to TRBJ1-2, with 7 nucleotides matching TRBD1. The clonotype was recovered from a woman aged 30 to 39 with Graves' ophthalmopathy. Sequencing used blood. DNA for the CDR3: TGTGCCAGCAGCGAACCGACAGGGCGGTATGGCTACACCTTC. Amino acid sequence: CASSEPTGRYGYTF.